These T cell receptor beta chains were read from a single sample in a study of cytomegalovirus exposure and HLA in healthy donors. Sequenced by immunoSEQ multiplex PCR; TCRdb stores in-frame clones only, minus some. The table includes 150,000 to 200,000 clones, about 85% detected once. Sequencing was done on a sample of PBMCs. The receptor set was obtained from a man in his late teens or twenties in good health and CMV-seropositive. Both conserved end residues are part of each CDR3. Each record gives: CDR3 length, D gene, V gene, J gene, CDR3 protein, CDR3 DNA. The D gene is left open where the match is weak.

11,.,TRBV30,TRBJ2-7,CAWSGAGEQYF,TGTGCCTGGAGTGGAGCTGGCGAGCAGTACTTC
14,TRBD2,TRBV9,TRBJ2-1,CASVGRSSYNEQFF,TGTGCCAGCGTCGGGAGGAGCTCCTACAATGAGCAGTTCTTC
16,.,TRBV28,TRBJ2-1,CASSFPQGSSYNEQFF,TGTGCCAGCAGTTTCCCACAGGGCTCCTCCTACAATGAGCAGTTCTTC
15,.,TRBV28,TRBJ1-6,CASSFYSSYNSPLHF,TGTGCCAGCAGTTTCTACAGCTCCTATAATTCACCCCTCCACTTT
11,TRBD1,TRBV30,TRBJ2-2,CATGDTGELFF,TGTGCAACAGGGGATACCGGGGAGCTGTTTTTT
13,.,TRBV27,TRBJ1-3,CASSSDRGNTIYF,TGTGCCAGCAGTTCCGACAGAGGAAACACCATATATTTT
15,.,TRBV27,TRBJ2-2,CASRHSGANTGELFF,TGTGCCAGCAGGCACTCAGGGGCGAACACCGGGGAGCTGTTTTTT
13,.,TRBV19,TRBJ1-5,CASSTGGNQPQHF,TGTGCCAGTAGTACAGGGGGCAATCAGCCCCAGCATTTT
15,.,TRBV28,TRBJ1-1,CASSSDGGGNTEAFF,TGTGCCAGCAGTTCCGACGGGGGGGGGAACACTGAAGCTTTCTTT
15,TRBD2,TRBV11-1,TRBJ2-7,CASSLATTRGIEQYF,TGTGCCAGCAGCTTAGCTACCACGCGGGGGATCGAGCAGTACTTC